This paragraph reports one TCR beta chain. No cognate antigen has been identified for it. No quality values exist for individual bases; no much larger clone is one base distant. Participants in the prospective study were enrolled through a virtual design, were aged about 18 to 90 years, and lived in 20 to 30 United States geographic areas. In the prospective study, cohorts were assigned on the basis of participant-reported clinical history obtained from a screening survey and a study questionnaire. For ImmuneRACE Cohort 3, a participant was defined as recovered based on two consecutive negative NP/OP PCR tests, clearance by a healthcare professional, or resolution of symptoms. Mobile phlebotomists in the prospective study collected whole blood, serum and a nasopharyngeal or oropharyngeal swab from every participant. Prospective study participants could optionally give additional blood draws and questionnaires over an approximately two-month period. Blood samples from the prospective study were shipped frozen or at room temperature prior to DNA extraction.

The data are from a study of blood T cell repertoires in COVID-19 (dated by TCRdb to about 2020). General notes on the study: Collaborator samples came from the United States, Italy and Spain and covered acute and convalescent phases of COVID-19. HLA class I and class II types, where available, came from metadata supplied by the sample provider rather than from assay-based typing. Samples came from the ongoing ImmuneRACE study (first 160 participants) plus 1,254 subjects from 6 global collaborators. Subjects who had been exposed to COVID-19, were actively infected with it, or had recovered from it provided the deeply sampled blood TCRbeta repertoires that made up the dataset. The material from the prospective study consisted of cDNA or gDNA derived from T cells, B-cell-depleted T cells, or PBMCs. Nearly every sample came with metadata listing a de-identified subject ID, COVID-19 status, age in years and sex. The repertoires were released in a freely available public database meant as a resource for research on the immune response to SARS-CoV-2.

The immunoSEQ Assay, a bias-controlled multiplex PCR, was used to amplify TCRbeta CDR3 regions from genomic DNA. The study's processing was this. The number of nucleated cells in each sample was estimated from the amplification of reference gene primers within the assay. Sequence reads were collapsed and filtered to measure the absolute abundance of every unique TCRbeta CDR3 rearrangement. Productive Simpson clonality was computed per sample as the square root of Simpson's diversity index over productive rearrangements. Sourced from immuneACCESS, this table was stored by TCRdb with only in-frame sequences that have V and J called. A share of the clones is absent; for the studies checked, an unresolved V gene accounts for under half, and the remainder has no known explanation. V and J calls plus clone size are reproduced from that table; the DNA served to infer D and trimming. This sample gives approximately 470,000 clones in total; 75% to 90% of them show up just once. Around 0.64% of the sample is in the top ten clones.

V has 2 bases trimmed and J has 6 bases trimmed; junction bases matching no gene number 8. From a lookup of the germline V gene (reference sequence), CDR1 and CDR2 are SEHNR and FQNEAQ. Inclusive of the bounding cysteine and phenylalanine, the CDR3 is 16 residues long. Only the CDR3 portion is preserved as DNA: 48 bases, with reading frame beginning at the first base. Results the study describes overall, beyond this receptor: The quantity of clinical and demographic metadata differed by source and by participant and was supplied without curation.

This TCR derives from a young woman who had recovered from COVID-19. This chain is built from TRBV7-9 and TRBJ1-1, and 11 junction bases match TRBD1. Sequencing input: PBMCs or T cells enriched from blood (not recorded which). The CDR3 reads as follows: CASSLTGGQGEPEAFF. The sequenced DNA is TGTGCCAGCAGCTTAACCGGGGGACAGGGGGAGCCTGAAGCTTTCTTT.